This T cell receptor beta chain was captured by sequencing in a study of T cell responses to AZD1222 COVID-19 vaccine. Second-dose schedules of about 4 or about 12 weeks were combined. Study-level points and caveats: None of the repertoires were sampled until the peak T cell response had passed. CD4 TCRs linked to vaccination spanned spike, dominating at 160-218 and 743-854.

On this clone itself: Its cognate antigen is unknown.

The method was immunoSEQ multiplex PCR; TCRdb's version includes in-frame clones alone and lacks a portion of them. The repertoire holds about 130,000 clones, with about 90% as singletons. V was shortened by 3 bases and J by 2 bases, with 17 bases between the two germline ends. The CDR3 runs 17 residues. Germline CDR1 and CDR2: SGHVS and FQNEAQ. The chain uses TRBV7-8 and TRBJ2-1, with D tentatively TRBD2 (5 bases). The clonotype comes from an adult who received the AZD1222 COVID-19 vaccine. The specimen was peripheral blood, collected 28 days after the second AZD1222 dose. CDR3 protein: CASSLAGLNTAYNEQFF. The CDR3 DNA reads as TGTGCCAGCAGCTTGGCGGGCCTAAATACAGCCTACAATGAGCAGTTCTTC.